This T cell receptor beta chain was identified during a study of glioma-infiltrating T cells after dendritic cell vaccination. Documented time point: after dendritic cell vaccination, including at tumor progression/relapse. Unmatched junction bases numbered 3, after V lost 0 bases and J lost 7 bases. Germline V CDR1 and CDR2: SGHRS, YFSETQ. The CDR3 has 13 residues. Input was about 2 ug genomic DNA, or all available if less. Sequenced by immunoSEQ multiplex PCR; TCRdb stores in-frame clones only, minus some. The data show approximately 85,000 clones, roughly 85% seen once. The chain has TRBV5-1 and TRBJ1-1; 7 bases align to TRBD1. This sequence was found in a human donor with glioblastoma. The material sequenced was blood, taken after dendritic cell vaccination. The CDR3 reads CASSLEGGIEAFF. DNA of the CDR3: TGCGCCAGCAGCTTGGAAGGGGGCATTGAAGCTTTCTTT.